The 4 T cell receptor beta chains below come from one sample, sequenced in a study of OX40 agonist ivuxolimab in advanced cancers. Sequencing used immunoSEQ multiplex PCR; TCRdb keeps in-frame clones, though not all of them. The sample holds 69,000 or so clones, approximately 81% seen once. The material sequenced was CD4+ or CD8+ T cells sorted from blood, taken in a trial of the OX40 agonist ivuxolimab. The receptors shown here come from an adult with an advanced solid tumor such as melanoma, head and neck, liver or kidney cancer.

This clone was seen a few times. V is TRBV27 and J is TRBJ2-7; D perhaps matches TRBD1 (6 bases). The germline gives CDR1 MNHEY, CDR2 SMNVEV (reference sequence). The CDR3 is 13 residues long. The germline V and J ends were trimmed by 3 bases and 6 bases, with 12 bases remaining between them. CDR3 DNA sequence: TGTGCCAGCAGTTTTGGGGGCGTTCGCGAGCAGTACTTC. Its translation is CASSFGGVREQYF.

This chain connects TRBV7-2 to TRBJ2-3; D might be TRBD1 (5 bases). Germline CDR1 SGHTA, CDR2 FQGNSA. CDR3 length equals 15 residues. Trimming stripped 5 bases from V and 0 bases from J, with 12 bases between. The CDR3 reads CASSVGQRSTDTQYF. The CDR3 region has the DNA TGTGCCAGCAGCGTCGGACAAAGGAGCACAGATACGCAGTATTTT.

This sequence joins TRBV5-4 and TRBJ1-1; no reliable D call. V dropped 4 bases and J dropped 5 bases, with 9 bases sitting between them. From germline, CDR1 is SGHNT and CDR2 YYREEE (reference sequence). The CDR3 has 12 amino acids. The CDR3 nucleotides read TGTGCCAGCAGCAACGACATAACTGAAGCTTTCTTT. Translated, it gives CASSNDITEAFF.

The chain carries TRBV5-5 and TRBJ2-1; TRBD2 matches 8 bases. The CDR3 is 17 residues long. Germline V CDR1 and CDR2: SGHKS, YYEKEE (reference sequence). V gave up 3 bases and J gave up 3 bases; unmatched junction bases: 11. The CDR3 sequence: CASSWDPLAENYNEQFF. CDR3 coding DNA: TGTGCCAGCAGCTGGGACCCACTAGCGGAGAACTACAATGAGCAGTTCTTC.